The clone carrying this T cell receptor beta chain was counted a few times. Its cognate antigen is unknown. The source of the sample is a study of cytomegalovirus exposure and HLA in healthy donors. Study-wide results and caveats: A later analysis linked about 17,000 TCR beta sequences to HLA alleles at 0.05 false discovery rate.

CDR3 size: 14 residues. Trimming stripped 0 bases from V and 5 bases from J, with 10 bases between. Germline V gives CDR1 WSHSY, CDR2 SAAADI. 60 Vbeta and 13 Jbeta primers were used in PCR. The assay was immunoSEQ multiplex PCR, and TCRdb's table has in-frame clones only and misses some. Of around 96,000 clones listed, 60% to 80% are singletons. V gene TRBV10-2 combines with J gene TRBJ2-5; D remains unclear. Sequencing input: PBMCs. This TCR was recovered from a man in his 60s in good health and CMV-seronegative. CDR3 residues: CASSESVAVETQYF. For the CDR3, the DNA is TGCGCCAGCAGTGAGTCGGTGGCCGTGGAGACCCAGTACTTC.